This TCR beta chain emerged from a study of blood T cell repertoires in COVID-19 (dated by TCRdb to 2020 to 2021). For the wider study: Samples covering the acute and convalescent phases of COVID-19 were provided by collaborators in the United States, Italy and Spain. The prospective study material was composed of cDNA or gDNA derived from T cells, B-cell-depleted T cells, or PBMCs. The dataset comprised deeply sampled blood TCRbeta repertoires from subjects exposed to, actively infected with, or recovered from COVID-19. The repertoires were released in a freely available public database intended as a resource for research on the immune response to SARS-CoV-2. The samples were drawn from two sources: the first 160 participants of the ongoing ImmuneRACE study, and 1,000 to 1,500 subjects contributed by 6 global collaborators. The sample metadata nearly always contained a de-identified subject ID, COVID-19 status, age in years and sex. HLA class I and class II types, where available, came from metadata supplied by the sample provider rather than from assay-based typing.

Note on this clone: Its antigen target is currently unknown. Base qualities are missing; no much larger clone stands one base away.

One collaborating source in Seattle enrolled patients while the patients were actively infected and followed the patients over time throughout the course of disease. Each collaborating institution followed its own protocols to collect whole blood in K2EDTA tubes. For TCRbeta analysis, collaborators shipped samples as frozen whole blood, isolated PBMCs, or DNA extracted from either of those sample types. Beyond this particular receptor, the publication reports: Clinical and demographic metadata were provided uncurated, with the amount varying by source and participant.

TCRbeta CDR3 regions were amplified from genomic DNA by means of the immunoSEQ Assay, a bias-controlled multiplex PCR. Turning to the authors' computational methods: Nucleated cell counts per sample were estimated from amplification of reference gene primers within the assay. To quantify the absolute abundance of each unique TCRbeta CDR3 rearrangement, sequence reads were collapsed and filtered. For each sample, productive Simpson clonality was calculated by taking the square root of Simpson's diversity index across productive rearrangements. The source is immuneACCESS, and TCRdb retained only in-frame sequences with V and J called. Part of the clones is not carried over; for the studies checked, unresolved V genes explain less than half of this, and the remainder is unexplained. That table furnishes V, J and clone size, whereas the DNA furnished D and trimming. This sample lists about 240,000 clones; roughly 76% were detected once. Together, the top ten hold 7.5% to 8% of the sample.

The germline ends are 8 bases apart after V is trimmed by 3 bases and J by 2 bases. The CDR3 sequence holds 14 residues, the cysteine and phenylalanine included. Only the CDR3 region is kept as DNA, spanning 42 bases read in frame from base 1. The CDR1 and CDR2 encoded by the germline V gene are KGHSH and LQKENI. This clonotype was sampled from a woman older than 75 with COVID-19, enrolled during active disease. Recombination linked TRBV18 to TRBJ1-5, with the D segment identity uncertain. The sequencing input was peripheral blood. The CDR3: CASSPSARNQPQHF. At the DNA level, the sequence is TGTGCCAGCTCACCTTCAGCGCGCAATCAGCCCCAGCATTTT.